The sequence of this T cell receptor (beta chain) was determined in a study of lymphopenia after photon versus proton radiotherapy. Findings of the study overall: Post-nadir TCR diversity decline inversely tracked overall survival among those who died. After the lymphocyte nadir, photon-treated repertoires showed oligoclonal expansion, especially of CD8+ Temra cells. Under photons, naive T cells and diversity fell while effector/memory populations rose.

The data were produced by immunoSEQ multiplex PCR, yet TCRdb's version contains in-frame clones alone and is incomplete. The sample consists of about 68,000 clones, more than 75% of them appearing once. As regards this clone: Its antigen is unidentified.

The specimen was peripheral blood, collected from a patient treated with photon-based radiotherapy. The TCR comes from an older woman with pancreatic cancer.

CDR3 sequence: CASSYSLLGGETQYF. CDR3 nucleotide sequence: TGTGCCAGCAGTTACTCCCTCCTGGGGGGGGAGACCCAGTACTTC. This rearrangement joins TRBV6-5 to TRBJ2-5; TRBD2 matches at 7 bases. The V and J ends lost 0 bases and 5 bases, in that order; junction bases with no gene match: 6. The germline gives CDR1 MNHEY, CDR2 SVGAGI. The CDR3 sequence is 15 residues long.